The 15 T cell receptor beta chains in this list originate from one sample, sequenced in a study of shared clonotypes between healthy human individuals (TCRdb year 2020). Preparation of the library involved the immunoSEQ multiplex PCR assay. The table was pulled from immuneACCESS by TCRdb, which kept in-frame rearrangements only. Such tables lose some clones; where checked, under half of the loss comes from unresolved V genes, and the rest has no known cause. In this sample the table shows approximately 1,000,000 clones, about 72% of which occur a single time. More than 0.85% of the sample is held by the ten biggest clonotypes. The sequencing input was memory CD4+ T cells from PBMCs. In the paper's terms, the cell subset or site label means: CD45RA-negative fraction. The receptors originated from a man aged 18 to 30 in good health. Some clones in this sample may be carry-over from other donors' samples.

The gene calls are TRBV18 and TRBJ1-1; 7 bases match TRBD1. This CDR3 has 17 amino acids. The germline gives CDR1 KGHSH, CDR2 LQKENI. V shed 3 bases, J shed 1 base, and the junction held 11 bases outside the gene matches. CDR3 coding DNA: TGTGCCAGCTCACCCTCAACAGGGGTAGGGGGGAACACTGAAGCTTTCTTT. It yields the protein CASSPSTGVGGNTEAFF.

The chain combines TRBV2 with TRBJ1-5, with 8 bases identical to TRBD1. After removal of 5 bases from V and 7 bases from J, the junction contained 10 bases not matched to a gene. The CDR3 spans 15 residues. Germline V CDR1 and CDR2: SNHLY, FYNNEI. The CDR3 loop is CASSLAGGAGQPQHF. As DNA, the CDR3 is TGTGCCAGCAGTCTGGCAGGGGGCGCGGGGCAGCCCCAGCATTTT.

The chain employs TRBV15 and TRBJ2-5; D unclear. The CDR3 runs to 14 residues. V was trimmed by 4 bases and J by 5 bases, leaving 14 bases between them. From germline, CDR1 is LNHNV and CDR2 YYDKDF (reference sequence). CDR3: CATSTPSEWETQYF. CDR3 in DNA: TGTGCCACCAGCACGCCTTCGGAGTGGGAGACCCAGTACTTC.

On this clone: A much larger clone differs from this one at a single base, so this may be a read error. The sample has other DNA sequences that encode this CDR3 too. The chain has TRBV28 and TRBJ2-3, with D unclear. V lost 4 bases and J 2 bases, leaving 4 bases between the germline ends. Germline V lookup: CDR1 MDHEN, CDR2 SYDVKM. The length of the CDR3 is 12 residues. The CDR3 nucleotides read TGTGCCAGCAGTTCCAACACAGATACGCAGTATTTT. It yields the protein CASSSNTDTQYF.

This clone turned up a few times. V is TRBV9 and J is TRBJ2-1; either TRBD1 or TRBD2 may supply D (5 bases each). This CDR3 has 13 amino acids. V shed 5 bases and J shed 1 base, with 7 bases lying between them. Germline V gene lookup returns CDR1 SGDLS and CDR2 YYNGEE. The CDR3 region is CASSEGSYNEQFF. In nucleotides, the CDR3 is TGTGCCAGCAGTGAGGGGTCCTACAATGAGCAGTTCTTC.

The rearrangement uses TRBV28 and TRBJ2-7; D not certain. CDR1 is MDHEN, CDR2 SYDVKM, per germline. V lost 6 bases to trimming and J lost 8 bases, with 17 bases between them. The CDR3 runs 13 residues. The DNA of the CDR3 is TGTGCCAGCAGCCGATCCTCCCCTCCGAAGCAGTACTTC. Residues: CASSRSSPPKQYF.

Only one count was recorded for this clone. This sequence joins TRBV28 and TRBJ2-2; D may be TRBD1 (5 bases). Germline V gene lookup returns CDR1 MDHEN and CDR2 SYDVKM. V lost 3 bases and J 9 bases, leaving 8 bases between the germline ends. This CDR3 contains 12 residues. CDR3 region: CASSFRVRELFF. The CDR3 DNA reads as TGTGCCAGCAGTTTCAGGGTGAGGGAGCTGTTTTTT.

Concerning this clone: Other nucleotide sequences from this sample produce the same CDR3. The CDR3 is CASSLSGGTEAFF. The CDR3 nucleotides read TGTGCCAGCAGTTTATCTGGGGGAACTGAAGCTTTCTTT. The genes are TRBV27 and TRBJ1-1; a possible D gene is TRBD1 (5 bases). V lost 0 bases, J lost 5 bases, and 7 bases lay in between. This CDR3 has 13 amino acids. Germline assignment: CDR1 MNHEY and CDR2 SMNVEV (reference sequence).

V usage is TRBV7-2 and J usage is TRBJ1-1; D remains unclear. The V gene's germline CDR1 is SGHTA and CDR2 FQGNSA. V dropped 6 bases and J dropped 0 bases, with 8 bases sitting between them. The CDR3 runs 13 residues. CDR3 region: CASRLIMNTEAFF. CDR3 bases: TGTGCCAGCAGACTAATTATGAACACTGAAGCTTTCTTT.

This chain uses TRBV7-8 with TRBJ2-7; TRBD2 is a possible D gene (6 bases). Between the trimmed V and J ends, which lost 3 bases and 4 bases, there was a span of 10 bases. There are 13 residues in the CDR3. Germline V gene sequence: CDR1 SGHVS, CDR2 FQNEAQ. The CDR3 region is CASSLLGGYEQYF. CDR3 sequence (DNA): TGTGCCAGCAGCTTGTTGGGGGGTTACGAGCAGTACTTC.

V usage is TRBV7-9 and J usage is TRBJ1-1, with 11 bases aligning to TRBD1. Germline-derived CDR1 and CDR2 are SEHNR and FQNEAQ (reference sequence). This CDR3 region has 15 residues. The ends lost 3 bases at V and 6 bases at J; junction bases unmatched: 6. CDR3 sequence reads: CASSFHSGQGAEAFF. The CDR3 bases are TGTGCCAGCAGCTTTCATTCGGGACAGGGGGCTGAAGCTTTCTTT.

The genes are TRBV5-1 and TRBJ2-7, with D hard to call. Trimming removed 0 bases at V and 5 bases at J, with 6 bases between. CDR3 length equals 12 residues. Germline values: CDR1 SGHRS, CDR2 YFSETQ. As DNA, the CDR3 is TGCGCCAGCAGCTTGGGGAACCACGAGCAGTACTTC. Protein: CASSLGNHEQYF. Full variable domain (remainder filled in from reference TRBV5-1 and TRBJ2-7): KAGVTQTPRYLIKTRGQQVTLSCSPISGHRSVSWYQQTPGQGLQFLFEYFSETQRNKGNFPGRFSGRQFSNSRSEMNVSTLELGDSALYLCASSLGNHEQYFGPGTRLTVT.

A word on this clone: Mismatch with germline at one junction end may stem from a read error. The rearrangement joins TRBV7-9 to TRBJ2-7; the D is unclear. The CDR3 contains 11 residues. Germline CDR1 reads SEHNR; CDR2 reads FQNEAQ (reference sequence). CDR3 loop: CASSPTESLVF. In DNA form, the CDR3 reads TGTGCCAGCAGCCCCACGGAGAGCCTAGTCTTC. The full variable domain, its missing parts supplied by reference TRBV7-9 and TRBJ2-7, is DTGVSQNPRHKITKRGQNVTFRCDPISEHNRLYWYRQTLGQGPEFLTYFQNEAQLEKSRLLSDRFSAERPKGSFSTLEIQRTEQGDSAMYLCASSPTESLVFGPGTRLTVT.

The gene calls are TRBV20-1 and TRBJ2-1; the D gene is possibly TRBD2 (5 bases). The V gene's germline CDR1 is DFQATT and CDR2 SNEGSKA (reference sequence). V shed 0 bases and J shed 13 bases, with 10 bases lying between them. The CDR3 has 11 amino acids. CDR3 in DNA: TGCAGTGCTAGAGATCCGAGGGCTCAGTTCTTC. Amino acids: CSARDPRAQFF.

CDR3 coding DNA: TGCAGTGATACGGGCTACACCTTC. Its protein product is CSDTGYTF. The V call is TRBV20-1, the J call TRBJ1-2; D is unresolved. Trimming stripped 7 bases from V and 8 bases from J, with 5 bases between. The CDR3 is made up of 8 amino acids. Per germline, CDR1 DFQATT and CDR2 SNEGSKA (reference sequence).